These 6 T cell receptor beta chains came from one sample sequenced in a study of cytomegalovirus exposure and HLA in healthy donors. The PCR used 60 Vbeta and 13 Jbeta primers. Some clones are missing from TCRdb's copy, which holds only in-frame ones; the method was immunoSEQ multiplex PCR. This sample has nearly 110,000 clones; about two thirds occur once, and the top ten carry roughly 0.79%. Sequencing input: PBMCs. These receptors were obtained from a boy between 5 and 17 years old in good health and CMV-seronegative.

The CDR3 sequence is CASSPGAGNSPLHF. The CDR3 bases are TGTGCCAGCAGCCCCGGCGCGGGCAATTCACCCCTCCACTTT. The rearrangement joins TRBV7-9 to TRBJ1-6, with no clear D. The germline V and J ends were trimmed by 5 bases and 7 bases, with 12 bases remaining between them. The CDR3 totals 14 residues. Germline lookup yields CDR1 SEHNR and CDR2 FQNEAQ (reference sequence).

This chain joins TRBV27 and TRBJ2-3, with 8 bases fitting TRBD1. Looked up from germline, CDR1 is MNHEY and CDR2 is SMNVEV (reference sequence). V shed 4 bases and J 3 bases; nucleotides not matched to a gene: 9. The CDR3 runs 16 residues. This chain's CDR3 is CASSSLWRQGTDTQYF. In nucleotides, the CDR3 is TGTGCCAGCAGTTCGCTCTGGAGACAGGGGACAGATACGCAGTATTTT.

This clone was detected once. The chain has TRBV5-1 and TRBJ1-1, with D hard to call. The CDR3 runs 13 residues. Germline V gene sequence: CDR1 SGHRS, CDR2 YFSETQ. Trimming removed 5 bases from V and 0 bases from J, with 8 bases in between. The CDR3 region has the DNA TGCGCCAGCAGGGAGTCGTTGAACACTGAAGCTTTCTTT. This translates into CASRESLNTEAFF.

The table lists this clone with a few counts. The V call is TRBV28, the J call TRBJ1-1; no reliable D call. Germline V lookup: CDR1 MDHEN, CDR2 SYDVKM. V lost 7 bases, J lost 2 bases, and 11 bases lay in between. This CDR3 region has 13 residues. CDR3 nucleotides: TGTGCCAGCAATCCTAGTACTAACACTGAAGCTTTCTTT. It translates to CASNPSTNTEAFF.

V and J are TRBV30 and TRBJ1-5; possible D gene TRBD1, 5 bases. The V gene's germline CDR1 is GTSNPN and CDR2 SVGIG (reference sequence). The CDR3 covers 12 residues. The germline V and J ends were trimmed by 5 bases and 7 bases, with 12 bases remaining between them. CDR3 loop: CAWGGVGQPQHF. In DNA, the CDR3 is TGTGCCTGGGGAGGGGTCGGGCAGCCCCAGCATTTT.

This clone was picked up a small number of times. J is TRBJ2-3 and V is TRBV27; a possible D gene is TRBD1 (6 bases). V was clipped by 2 bases and J by 5 bases, with 11 bases between them. This CDR3 has 14 residues. CDR1 and CDR2 (germline): MNHEY, SMNVEV (reference sequence). The DNA of the CDR3 is TGTGCCAGCAGTTTAAGTACAGGGAGAGATACGCAGTATTTT. Its protein product is CASSLSTGRDTQYF.